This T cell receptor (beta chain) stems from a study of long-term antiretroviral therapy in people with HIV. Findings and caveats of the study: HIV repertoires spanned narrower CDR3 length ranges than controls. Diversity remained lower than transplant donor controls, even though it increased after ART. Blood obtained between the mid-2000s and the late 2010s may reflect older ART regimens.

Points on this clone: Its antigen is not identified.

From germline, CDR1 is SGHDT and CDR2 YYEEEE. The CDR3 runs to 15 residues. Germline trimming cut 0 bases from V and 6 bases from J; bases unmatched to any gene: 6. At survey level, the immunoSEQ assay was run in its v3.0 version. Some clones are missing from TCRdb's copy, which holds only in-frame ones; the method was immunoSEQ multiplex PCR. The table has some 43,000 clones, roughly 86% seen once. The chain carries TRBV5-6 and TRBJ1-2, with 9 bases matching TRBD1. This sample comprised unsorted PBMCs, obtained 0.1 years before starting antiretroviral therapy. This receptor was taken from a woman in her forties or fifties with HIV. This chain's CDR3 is CASSLGATGGHGYTF. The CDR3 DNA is TGTGCCAGCAGCTTGGGAGCGACAGGGGGACATGGCTACACCTTC.